These 14 T cell receptor beta chains came from one sample sequenced in a study of T cell responses to AZD1222 COVID-19 vaccine. This table comes from immunoSEQ multiplex PCR, and its TCRdb copy is limited to in-frame clones, with some not included. Of 89,000 or so clones listed, 86% are singletons. The sequencing here drew on peripheral blood, taken on day 0 of AZD1222 vaccination. These receptors all come from an adult in good health.

The chain couples TRBV4-1 to TRBJ2-1; unclear D gene. This CDR3 has 11 residues. With 8 bases removed from V and 6 bases from J, the gap between germline ends came to 8 bases. Germline V lookup: CDR1 MGHRA, CDR2 YSYEKL. CDR3 sequence reads: CASDGSNEQFF. The CDR3 nucleotides read TGCGCCAGCGACGGAAGCAATGAGCAGTTCTTC.

The chain employs TRBV4-1 and TRBJ1-6, with D possibly matching TRBD1 (6 bases). V dropped 1 base and J dropped 1 base, with 11 bases sitting between them. The CDR3 totals 17 residues. CDR1 MGHRA and CDR2 YSYEKL come from the germline V gene. The CDR3 loop is CASSQVQGKSYNSPLHF. In nucleotides, the CDR3 is TGCGCCAGCAGCCAAGTCCAGGGGAAGTCCTATAATTCACCCCTCCACTTT.

V is TRBV28 and J is TRBJ1-6, with 9 bases matching TRBD1. Trimming cost V 6 bases and J 9 bases; bases outside gene matches: 6. The CDR3 has 14 residues. Germline loops: CDR1 MDHEN, CDR2 SYDVKM. CDR3 sequence (DNA): TGTGCCAGCAGCCCGGGACAGGGTACTTCACCCCTCCACTTT. Amino acid sequence: CASSPGQGTSPLHF.

Comments on this clone: Other DNA sequences in this specimen translate into the identical CDR3. The gene calls are TRBV7-2 and TRBJ2-7; unclear D gene. Germline CDR1 is SGHTA and CDR2 is FQGNSA. Trimming took off 5 bases at V and 2 bases at J, with 13 bases between the two ends. CDR3 size: 14 residues. As DNA, the CDR3 is TGTGCCAGCAGCCCCGCTCCGGGTCCCTACGAGCAGTACTTC. Translation gives CASSPAPGPYEQYF. Full variable domain (remainder filled in from reference TRBV7-2 and TRBJ2-7): GAGVSQSPSNKVTEKGKDVELRCDPISGHTALYWYRQSLGQGLEFLIYFQGNSAPDKSGLPSDRFSAERTGGSVSTLTIQRTQQEDSAVYLCASSPAPGPYEQYFGPGTRLTVT.

V is TRBV30 and J is TRBJ1-3; TRBD1 agrees at 8 bases. The germline gives CDR1 GTSNPN, CDR2 SVGIG (reference sequence). The CDR3 covers 13 residues. Trimming removed 4 bases from V and 4 bases from J; junction bases left unmatched: 3. CDR3 residues: CAWNRDRGNTIYF. CDR3 bases: TGTGCCTGGAACCGGGACAGGGGAAACACCATATATTTT.

J is TRBJ1-5 and V is TRBV28; TRBD1 matches at 8 bases. Trimming cost V 6 bases and J 1 base; bases outside gene matches: 5. The CDR3 sequence is 15 residues long. Germline CDR1 is MDHEN and CDR2 is SYDVKM. CDR3 amino acids: CASRPDRGSNQPQHF. The CDR3 DNA sequence: TGTGCCAGCAGACCCGACAGGGGCAGCAATCAGCCCCAGCATTTT.

The chain recombines TRBV6-5 with TRBJ1-2; a possible D gene is TRBD1 (5 bases). This CDR3 is 14 amino acids long. Germline CDR1 reads MNHEY; CDR2 reads SVGAGI. Trimming cost V 2 bases and J 4 bases, with 11 bases left between them. CDR3 sequence (DNA): TGTGCCAGCAGTTACCGTCAGGGCGGCTATGGCTACACCTTC. This encodes CASSYRQGGYGYTF.

CDR3 DNA sequence: TGTGCCAGCAGCTCAGGGAGGGAGACCCAGTACTTC. Amino acids: CASSSGRETQYF. This chain links TRBV7-2 with TRBJ2-5; perhaps TRBD2 as D (6 bases). Between the trimmed V and J ends, which lost 4 bases and 5 bases, there was a span of 8 bases. The CDR3 totals 12 residues. The germline V gene has CDR1 SGHTA and CDR2 FQGNSA.

The chain employs TRBV12-5 and TRBJ2-5; D unclear. This CDR3 contains 12 residues. Per germline, CDR1 LGHNT and CDR2 FRNRAP. The ends were cut back, 1 base at V and 5 bases at J, with 5 bases in the middle. CDR3 amino acids: CASGLGAETQYF. CDR3 bases: TGTGCTAGTGGTTTGGGGGCCGAGACCCAGTACTTC.

This clone was recorded once. The chain employs TRBV7-8 and TRBJ1-1; D is unresolved. The germline gives CDR1 SGHVS, CDR2 FQNEAQ. The CDR3 sequence is 14 residues long. V dropped 6 bases and J dropped 1 base, with 12 bases sitting between them. The CDR3 coding sequence is TGTGCCAGCAGACAAGCGGGCCCGAACACTGAAGCTTTCTTT. The encoded protein is CASRQAGPNTEAFF.

The V gene is TRBV5-5, the J gene TRBJ1-3; D gene ambiguous. Deletions cut 0 bases from V and 0 bases from J, with 13 bases between. CDR3 size: 17 residues. Per the germline V gene, CDR1 is SGHKS and CDR2 is YYEKEE (reference sequence). As DNA, the CDR3 is TGTGCCAGCAGCTTGGGGGCCTCCTCGAGCTCTGGAAACACCATATATTTT. It translates to CASSLGASSSSGNTIYF.

This chain uses TRBV7-2 with TRBJ2-5; 8 bases are shared with TRBD1. The CDR3 is 15 amino acids. Germline lookup yields CDR1 SGHTA and CDR2 FQGNSA. V lost 5 bases, J lost 5 bases, and 10 bases stayed unmatched. CDR3 loop: CASSPWTGFEETQYF. The CDR3 DNA reads as TGTGCCAGCAGCCCCTGGACAGGGTTTGAGGAGACCCAGTACTTC.

The table lists this clone with a count of one. This sequence joins TRBV3-1 (or the pseudogene TRBV3-2) and TRBJ2-1, with 10 bases identical to TRBD2. Germline values: CDR1 LGHDT, CDR2 YNNKEL (reference sequence). This CDR3 has 16 amino acids. V gave up 5 bases and J gave up 5 bases; unmatched junction bases: 9. The CDR3 reads CASSSQVAGGDNEQFF. In DNA, the CDR3 is TGTGCCAGCAGCTCCCAGGTAGCGGGAGGAGACAATGAGCAGTTCTTC.

The chain carries TRBV24-1 and TRBJ1-2; 7 bases are shared with TRBD1. The ends lost 4 bases at V and 7 bases at J; junction bases unmatched: 11. The CDR3 contains 15 residues. CDR1 is KGHDR and CDR2 is SFDVKD in the germline V gene. CDR3 bases: TGTGCCACCAGTGACCGAGACAGGGCCGGGGGTGGCTACACCTTC. Residues: CATSDRDRAGGGYTF.